This TCR beta chain stems from a study of T-cell memory formation after mild COVID-19. The CDR3 contains 13 residues. Trimming left V 5 bases short and J 6 bases short, with 10 bases between. From germline, CDR1 is SNHLY and CDR2 FYNNEI. Via MiXCR, TCRdb re-called the 5' RACE reads, giving one row per CDR3 protein. Of hundreds of thousands of distinct CDR3 sequences listed, around 30% are singletons. The sample was PBMCs or a T cell subset sorted from them (not recorded which). The sequence derives from an adult woman who had mild COVID-19 (a few samples of this study predate the infection). Cell type and time point are not known. This rearrangement joins TRBV2 to TRBJ2-2, with D possibly TRBD1 on 6 matching bases. The CDR3 bases are TGTGCCAGCAGTATCTCAGGGGCCGGGGAGCTGTTTTTT. Amino acid sequence: CASSISGAGELFF.